This T cell receptor (beta chain) was profiled in a study of blood T cell repertoires in COVID-19. Authors' processing steps: Estimation of nucleated cell counts relied on the amplification of reference gene primers. Measured with immunoSEQ multiplex PCR; TCRdb has only the in-frame clones, and not every one. The DNA gave D and trimming, while V, J and clone size come from that table. There are approximately 190,000 clones in the sample; under 90% occur only once, and around 21% lies in the top ten. The V end lost 7 bases, the J end lost 5 bases, and 11 bases lay between the germline ends. Germline loops: CDR1 MNHNY, CDR2 SVGAGI (reference sequence). The CDR3 has 12 amino acids. A single count supports this clone.

The V and J genes are TRBV6-6 and TRBJ1-1; tentatively, D is TRBD1 (5 bases). Sequences were obtained from peripheral blood. The sequence was collected from a human donor in a cohort sampled during active COVID-19. The CDR3 loop reads CASTAAGTEAFF. CDR3 nucleotides: TGTGCCAGCACCGCCGCAGGGACTGAAGCTTTCTTT.